This T cell receptor (beta chain) was sequenced during a study of T cell clusters in autoimmune cytopenias. Study information: Per sample, median TRB depth was about 51,000 reads, yielding a median approximately 2,400 distinct clonotypes.

CDR3 length: 13 residues. Germline V lookup: CDR1 SNHLY, CDR2 FYNNEI. Findings of the study overall: Clustering suggested that physiological T cell clusters were missing in primary autoimmune cytopenia patients. The T cell clusters were defined only in silico, without experimental functional validation. TRB repertoire shifts in secondary cytopenia and chronic lymphocytic leukemia mostly reflected lymphoma, not autoimmunity.

Each sample's input was 250 ng genomic DNA, some 34,000 genome equivalents. Multiplex touch-down PCR amplified TRB using TRB-A and TRB-B pools in one tube. TCRdb reprocessed the multiplex PCR reads and keeps a single row for each CDR3 protein, giving no DNA. This listing includes some 8,100 distinct CDR3 sequences. Worth noting for this clonotype: What it recognizes is unknown.

The sequencing sample was made of peripheral blood. This chain connects TRBV2 to TRBJ2-5. This receptor was identified in a human donor with an autoimmune cytopenia or autoimmune hepatitis (not recorded which). CDR3 protein: CASSVLRSETQYF.